This T cell receptor beta chain emerged from a study of shared T cell receptors in the human thymus. Data came from immunoSEQ multiplex PCR; TCRdb stores just in-frame clones and leaves some out. The table shows roughly 700,000 clones, with approximately 88% occurring only once. With 0 bases removed from V and 4 bases from J, the gap between germline ends came to 13 bases. Germline V gene data show CDR1 as SGDLS and CDR2 as YYNGEE. The CDR3 is made up of 16 amino acids. The sample was also reused in another study, on human thymus T cells.

This sequence was found in a boy younger than two with a congenital heart defect. The sequencing sample was made of thymocytes. The rearrangement links TRBV9 to TRBJ2-2, with D possibly TRBD2 on 6 matching bases. The CDR3 nucleotides are TGTGCCAGCAGCGTAGGATTAGGAGCGGGCACCGGGGAGCTGTTTTTT. This encodes CASSVGLGAGTGELFF.